Sequencing of this T cell receptor beta chain was carried out in a study of preoperative IRX-2 immunotherapy in early breast cancer (dated by TCRdb to about 2019). According to the study, the label for this sample's treatment or condition signals: preoperative locoregional IRX-2 cytokine immunotherapy. The samples were obtained from a phase Ib study that tested preoperative, locoregional IRX-2 cytokine immunotherapy designed to prime immune responses. The donors were early-stage breast cancer patients who were given IRX-2 prior to surgery. Library preparation was by the immunoSEQ multiplex PCR assay. TCRdb re-hosts the immuneACCESS table, in-frame sequences only. Its copies lack some clones; in the studies checked, an unresolved V gene accounts for under half of them, and the cause for the rest is not known. The sample contains about 38,000 clones, 82% of them found a single time. Approximately 1.5% of the sample is held by the ten biggest clonotypes.

This clone was recorded a few times. Which antigen it targets is not known. Qualities for individual bases were not recorded, and no much larger clone is one base off. From the cysteine up to the phenylalanine, the CDR3 has a length of 15 residues. The entry retains the CDR3 DNA only, 45 bases that are in frame from base 1. V trim: 3 bases; J trim: 2 bases; unmatched bases: 5. CDR1 KGHSH and CDR2 LQKENI are derived from the germline V gene. The chain is assembled from TRBV18 and TRBJ2-7, with 9 junctional bases fitting TRBD1. The sequence was obtained from a human donor with breast cancer. This specimen consisted of lymph node tissue, obtained after IRX-2 immunotherapy. The CDR3 protein sequence reads: CASSPTGTGPYEQYF. The DNA sequence is given as TGTGCCAGCTCACCGACCGGGACAGGGCCCTACGAGCAGTACTTC.